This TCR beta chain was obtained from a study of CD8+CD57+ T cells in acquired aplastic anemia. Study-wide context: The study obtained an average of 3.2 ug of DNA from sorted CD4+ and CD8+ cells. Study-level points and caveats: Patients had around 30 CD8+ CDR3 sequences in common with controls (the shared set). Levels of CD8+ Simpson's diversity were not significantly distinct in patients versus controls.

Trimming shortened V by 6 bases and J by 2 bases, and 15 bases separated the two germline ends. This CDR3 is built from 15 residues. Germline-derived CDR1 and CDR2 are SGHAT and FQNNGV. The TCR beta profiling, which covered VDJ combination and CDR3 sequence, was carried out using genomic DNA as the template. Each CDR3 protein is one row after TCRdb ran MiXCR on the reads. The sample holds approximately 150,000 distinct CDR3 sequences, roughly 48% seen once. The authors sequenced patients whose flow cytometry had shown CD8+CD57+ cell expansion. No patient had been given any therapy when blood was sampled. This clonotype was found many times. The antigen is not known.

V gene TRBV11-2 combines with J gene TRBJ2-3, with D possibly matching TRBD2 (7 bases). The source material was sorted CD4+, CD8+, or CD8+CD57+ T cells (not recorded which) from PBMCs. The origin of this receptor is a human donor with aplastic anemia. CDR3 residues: CASSPSRGATDTQYF. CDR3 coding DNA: TGTGCCAGCAGTCCGAGTCGGGGGGCCACAGATACGCAGTATTTT.